One and the same sample provided the 12 T cell receptor beta chains below, sequenced in a study of cytomegalovirus exposure and HLA in healthy donors. Clones were read by immunoSEQ multiplex PCR, and TCRdb kept only the in-frame ones, dropping some. The repertoire holds 150,000 to 200,000 clones, with about three quarters as singletons. Sequencing was done on a sample of PBMCs. Source of these receptors: a woman aged 30 to 39 in good health and CMV-seronegative.

This chain connects TRBV21-1 to TRBJ1-5; TRBD1 is the table's D call and was not checked against the DNA. TRBV21-1 is classified as a pseudogene. The CDR3 totals 17 residues. The CDR3 nucleotides are TGTGCCAGCAGGGAACCTTACTGGGACACTAGCAATCAGCCCCAGCATTTT. As protein: CASREPYWDTSNQPQHF.

The chain is built from TRBV15 and TRBJ1-1, with 8 nucleotides matching TRBD1. The CDR3 is 13 amino acids. V shed 0 bases, J shed 11 bases, and the junction held 5 bases outside the gene matches. CDR1 LNHNV and CDR2 YYDKDF come from the germline V gene (reference sequence). CDR3 sequence (DNA): TGTGCCACCAGCAGAGAGAACAGGGGGGAGGCTTTCTTT. Protein product: CATSRENRGEAFF.

Only one count was recorded for this clone. V and J are TRBV18 and TRBJ2-4; TRBD2 agrees at 7 bases. In germline, CDR1 is KGHSH, CDR2 LQKENI. The CDR3 has 15 residues. Trimming took 3 bases from V and 8 from J; bases not matched to a gene: 10. CDR3 nucleotide sequence: TGTGCCAGCTCACCGGTGGGCAGGAGCGGGGACATTCAGTACTTC. This gives the protein CASSPVGRSGDIQYF.

CDR3 in DNA: TGTGCCAGCAGCCCTCAAGCGGGGAGCTCCTACAATGAGCAGTTCTTC. Residues: CASSPQAGSSYNEQFF. The chain has TRBV11-3 and TRBJ2-1, with 7 bases lining up with TRBD2. The CDR3 loop spans 16 amino acids. Trimming cost V 5 bases and J 0 bases; bases outside gene matches: 7. In germline, CDR1 is SGHNT, CDR2 YENEEA.

The chain recombines TRBV4-2 with TRBJ2-2; D is uncertain. This CDR3 comprises 15 residues. The V and J ends lost 0 bases and 0 bases respectively, with 5 bases between them. Germline CDR1 reads LGHNA; CDR2 reads YNFKEQ. The CDR3 sequence is CASSQDRANTGELFF. DNA of the CDR3: TGTGCCAGCAGCCAAGATAGAGCGAACACCGGGGAGCTGTTTTTT.

The chain uses TRBV5-4 and TRBJ2-1; 7 positions agree with TRBD2. The germline gives CDR1 SGHNT, CDR2 YYREEE (reference sequence). The junction had 9 bases not matched to a gene; V was cut back by 4 bases and J by 2 bases. The CDR3 length is 16 residues. CDR3 sequence reads: CASSGGDVAAYNEQFF. The CDR3 nucleotides are TGTGCCAGCAGCGGGGGGGACGTCGCGGCCTACAATGAGCAGTTCTTC.

The chain links TRBV5-4 to TRBJ1-1, with TRBD1 identical over 8 bases. V shed 4 bases, J shed 1 base, and the junction held 3 bases outside the gene matches. This CDR3 contains 14 residues. Looked up from germline, CDR1 is SGHNT and CDR2 is YYREEE (reference sequence). The CDR3 DNA reads TGTGCCAGCAGCGGAGGACAGGGGAACACTGAAGCTTTCTTT. Its protein is CASSGGQGNTEAFF. Complete variable domain (other parts from reference TRBV5-4 and TRBJ1-1): ETGVTQSPTHLIKTRGQQVTLRCSSQSGHNTVSWYQQALGQGPQFIFQYYREEENGRGNFPPRFSGLQFPNYSSELNVNALELDDSALYLCASSGGQGNTEAFFGQGTRLTVV.

This chain joins TRBV7-6 and TRBJ1-1; no reliable D call. CDR3 size: 13 residues. The V end lost 5 bases, the J end lost 2 bases, and 9 bases lay between the germline ends. Germline V gives CDR1 SGHVS, CDR2 FNYEAQ. The CDR3 DNA sequence: TGTGCCAGCAGCCCTAGCCCAAACACTGAAGCTTTCTTT. Translated, it gives CASSPSPNTEAFF.

J is TRBJ2-7 and V is TRBV28, with a possible D match to TRBD1 (6 bases). This CDR3 is built from 14 residues. Germline loops: CDR1 MDHEN, CDR2 SYDVKM. V gave up 4 bases and J gave up 4 bases, with 14 bases separating them. The CDR3 bases are TGTGCCAGCAGTTCGCCCGGGACATCATACGAGCAGTACTTC. This gives the protein CASSSPGTSYEQYF.

This chain uses TRBV27 with TRBJ2-6; D may be TRBD1 (5 bases). Germline CDR1 and CDR2: MNHEY and SMNVEV (reference sequence). The CDR3 extends over 14 amino acids. The V gene lost 6 bases and the J gene lost 1 base, with 7 bases spanning the gap. CDR3 sequence (DNA): TGTGCCAGCAGCCCAGGGTCTGGGGCCAACGTCCTGACTTTC. It encodes CASSPGSGANVLTF.

This clone was counted once. Here the CDR3 DNA reads TGTGCCATCAGTGAAGGGGCGGGGACGCAAGAGACCCAGTACTTC. Amino acids: CAISEGAGTQETQYF. The genes are TRBV10-3 and TRBJ2-5, with D tentatively TRBD2 (6 bases). Germline loops: CDR1 ENHRY, CDR2 SYGVKD. CDR3 size: 15 residues. Trimming shortened V by 3 bases and J by 2 bases, and 13 bases separated the two germline ends.

Comment on this clone: Germline is not matched at one junction end, which may reflect a read error. At the DNA level, this CDR3 is encoded by other sequences in the same sample as well. This chain links TRBV18 with TRBJ2-5; possible D gene TRBD2, 6 bases. The CDR3 sequence is 15 residues long. From germline, CDR1 is KGHSH and CDR2 LQKENI. As DNA, the CDR3 is TGTGCCAGCTCACCTGAGACTAGTCGGCGCCAGCGTCAAAACTTC. It encodes CASSPETSRRQRQNF.